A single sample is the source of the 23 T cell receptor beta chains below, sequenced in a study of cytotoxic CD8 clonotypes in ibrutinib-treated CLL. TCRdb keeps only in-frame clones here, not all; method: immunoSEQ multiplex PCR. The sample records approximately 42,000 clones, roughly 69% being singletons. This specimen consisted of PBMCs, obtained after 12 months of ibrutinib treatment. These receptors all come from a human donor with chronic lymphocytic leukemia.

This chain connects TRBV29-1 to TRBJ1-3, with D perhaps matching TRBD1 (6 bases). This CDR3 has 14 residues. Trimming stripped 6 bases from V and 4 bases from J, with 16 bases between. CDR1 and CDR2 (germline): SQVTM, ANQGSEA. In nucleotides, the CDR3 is TGCAGCGTCTTTACGGGGGGCTCAGGAAACACCATATATTTT. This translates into CSVFTGGSGNTIYF.

CDR3 sequence: CATSRGDGQGQETQYF. In nucleotides, the CDR3 is TGTGCCACCAGCAGAGGAGATGGACAGGGCCAAGAGACCCAGTACTTC. The chain is built from TRBV15 and TRBJ2-5, with TRBD1 matching over 8 bases. CDR1 LNHNV and CDR2 YYDKDF come from the germline V gene (reference sequence). This CDR3 is built from 16 residues. The junction had 5 bases not matched to a gene; V was cut back by 1 base and J by 1 base.

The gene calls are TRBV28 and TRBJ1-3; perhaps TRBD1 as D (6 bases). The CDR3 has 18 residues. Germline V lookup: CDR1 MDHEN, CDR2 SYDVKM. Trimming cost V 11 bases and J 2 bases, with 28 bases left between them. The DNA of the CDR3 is TGTGCCTGGGGAACAGGCCCAGGGGCTGGGGAGGCTGGAAACACCATATATTTT. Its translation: CAWGTGPGAGEAGNTIYF.

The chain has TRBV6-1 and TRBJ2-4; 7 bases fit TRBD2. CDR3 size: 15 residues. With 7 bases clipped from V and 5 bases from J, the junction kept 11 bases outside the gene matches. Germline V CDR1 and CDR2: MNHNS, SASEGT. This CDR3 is CASIRGGSDENIQYF. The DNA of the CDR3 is TGTGCCAGCATAAGGGGCGGGAGCGATGAAAACATTCAGTACTTC.

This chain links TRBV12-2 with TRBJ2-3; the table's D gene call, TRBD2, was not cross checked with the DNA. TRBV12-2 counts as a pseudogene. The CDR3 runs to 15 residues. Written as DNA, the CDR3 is TGTGCAAGTCGCTTTTTGCGGGAGGGCCCAGATACGCAGTATTTT. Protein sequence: CASRFLREGPDTQYF.

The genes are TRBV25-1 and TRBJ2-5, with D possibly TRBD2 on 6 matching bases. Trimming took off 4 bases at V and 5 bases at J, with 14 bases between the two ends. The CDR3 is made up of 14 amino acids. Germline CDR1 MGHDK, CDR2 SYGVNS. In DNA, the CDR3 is TGTGCCAGCAGTGCCCTCCGGGACTTTGAGACCCAGTACTTC. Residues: CASSALRDFETQYF.

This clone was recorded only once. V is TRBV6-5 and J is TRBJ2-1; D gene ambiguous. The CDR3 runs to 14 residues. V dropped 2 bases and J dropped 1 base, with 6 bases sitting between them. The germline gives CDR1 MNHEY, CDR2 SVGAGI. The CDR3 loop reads CASSYGVSYNEQFF. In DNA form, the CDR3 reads TGTGCCAGCAGTTACGGAGTTTCCTACAATGAGCAGTTCTTC.

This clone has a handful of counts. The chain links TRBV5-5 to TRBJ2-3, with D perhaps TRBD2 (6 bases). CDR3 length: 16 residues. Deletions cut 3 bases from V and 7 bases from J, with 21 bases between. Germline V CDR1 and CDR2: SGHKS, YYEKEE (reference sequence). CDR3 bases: TGTGCCAGCAGCTCGACGTGGGACTCCGCGACTTATACGCAGTATTTT. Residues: CASSSTWDSATYTQYF.

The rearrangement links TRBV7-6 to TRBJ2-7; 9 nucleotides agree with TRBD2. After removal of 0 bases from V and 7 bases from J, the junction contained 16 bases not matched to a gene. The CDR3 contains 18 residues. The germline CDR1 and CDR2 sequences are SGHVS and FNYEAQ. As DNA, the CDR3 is TGTGCCAGCAGCTTAGCCGGGACTAGCATCGCCAAGTTGAGGGAGCAGTACTTC. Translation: CASSLAGTSIAKLREQYF.

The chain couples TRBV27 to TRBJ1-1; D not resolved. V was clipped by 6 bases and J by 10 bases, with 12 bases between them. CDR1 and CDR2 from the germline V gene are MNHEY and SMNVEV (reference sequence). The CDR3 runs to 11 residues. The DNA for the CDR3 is TGTGCCAGCAGATCGACCCGGGGAGCTTTCTTT. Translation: CASRSTRGAFF.

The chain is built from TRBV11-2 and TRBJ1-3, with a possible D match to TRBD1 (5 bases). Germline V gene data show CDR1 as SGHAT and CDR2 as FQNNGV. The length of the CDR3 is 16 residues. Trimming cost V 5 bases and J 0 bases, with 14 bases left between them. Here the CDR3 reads CASSQSSGSSGNTIYF. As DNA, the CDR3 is TGTGCCAGCAGCCAATCCTCAGGGTCCTCTGGAAACACCATATATTTT. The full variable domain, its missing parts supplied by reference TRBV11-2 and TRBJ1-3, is EAGVAQSPRYKIIEKRQSVAFWCNPISGHATLYWYQQILGQGPKLLIQFQNNGVVDDSQLPKDRFSAERLKGVDSTLKIQPAKLEDSAVYLCASSQSSGSSGNTIYFGEGSWLTVV.

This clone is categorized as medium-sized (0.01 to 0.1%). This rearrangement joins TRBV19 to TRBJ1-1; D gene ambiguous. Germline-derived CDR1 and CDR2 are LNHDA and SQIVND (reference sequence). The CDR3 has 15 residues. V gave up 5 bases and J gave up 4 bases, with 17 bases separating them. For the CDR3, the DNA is TGTGCCAGTAGTCCCGATGTGGGTGTGCGCACTGAAGCTTTCTTT. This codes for CASSPDVGVRTEAFF.

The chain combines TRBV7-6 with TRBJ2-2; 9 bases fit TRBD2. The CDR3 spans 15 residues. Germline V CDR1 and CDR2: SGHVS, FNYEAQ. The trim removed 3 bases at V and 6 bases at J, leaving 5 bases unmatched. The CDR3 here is CASSFSGSSPGELFF. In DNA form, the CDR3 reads TGTGCCAGCAGCTTTAGCGGGAGTTCCCCCGGGGAGCTGTTTTTT.

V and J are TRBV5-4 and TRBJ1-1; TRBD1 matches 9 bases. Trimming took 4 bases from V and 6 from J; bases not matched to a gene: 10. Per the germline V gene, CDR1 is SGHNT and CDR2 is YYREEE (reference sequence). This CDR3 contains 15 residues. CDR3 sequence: CASSVGTGRLAEAFF. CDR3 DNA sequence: TGTGCCAGCAGCGTCGGGACAGGGAGGCTTGCTGAAGCTTTCTTT.

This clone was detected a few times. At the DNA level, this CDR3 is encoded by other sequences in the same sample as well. Here the CDR3 reads CASSSTGTGDGYTF. The DNA of the CDR3 is TGCGCCAGCAGCTCCACCGGGACAGGGGATGGCTACACCTTC. This chain uses TRBV5-1 with TRBJ1-2, with 10 bases identical to TRBD1. Germline-derived CDR1 and CDR2 are SGHRS and YFSETQ. This CDR3 has 14 residues. Trimming cost V 3 bases and J 6 bases; bases outside gene matches: 5.

CDR3 residues: CASSLWDRDHEQYF. Written as DNA, the CDR3 is TGTGCCAGCAGCTTGTGGGACAGGGACCACGAGCAGTACTTC. This chain connects TRBV5-5 to TRBJ2-7, with 9 positions matching TRBD1. The CDR3 is 14 residues long. The J segment lost 5 bases and the V segment lost 1 base, leaving 4 bases of the junction unmatched. Germline lookup yields CDR1 SGHKS and CDR2 YYEKEE (reference sequence).

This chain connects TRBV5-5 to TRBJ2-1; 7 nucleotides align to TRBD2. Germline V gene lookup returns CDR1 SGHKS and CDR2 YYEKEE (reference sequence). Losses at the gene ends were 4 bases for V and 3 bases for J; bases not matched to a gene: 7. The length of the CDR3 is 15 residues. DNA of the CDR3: TGTGCCAGCAGCGACCGACGGGGGGACTACAATGAGCAGTTCTTC. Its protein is CASSDRRGDYNEQFF.

The CDR3 loop reads CASSPGGVGNTEAFF. DNA of the CDR3: TGCGCCAGCAGCCCCGGTGGTGTCGGGAACACTGAAGCTTTCTTT. The chain joins TRBV5-1 to TRBJ1-1; D is undetermined. CDR3 length: 15 residues. Germline lookup yields CDR1 SGHRS and CDR2 YFSETQ. V shed 4 bases and J shed 1 base, with 14 bases lying between them.

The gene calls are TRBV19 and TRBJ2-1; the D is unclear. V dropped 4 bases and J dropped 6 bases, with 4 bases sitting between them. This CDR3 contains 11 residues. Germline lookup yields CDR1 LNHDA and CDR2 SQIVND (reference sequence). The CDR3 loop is CASSTLNEQFF. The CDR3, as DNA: TGTGCCAGTAGTACCCTCAATGAGCAGTTCTTC.

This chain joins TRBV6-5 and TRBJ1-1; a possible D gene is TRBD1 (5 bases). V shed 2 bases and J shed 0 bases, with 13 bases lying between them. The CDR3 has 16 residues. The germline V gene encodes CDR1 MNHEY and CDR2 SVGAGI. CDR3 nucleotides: TGTGCCAGCAGTTACCGACCCCGGGGGGTGAACACTGAAGCTTTCTTT. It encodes CASSYRPRGVNTEAFF.

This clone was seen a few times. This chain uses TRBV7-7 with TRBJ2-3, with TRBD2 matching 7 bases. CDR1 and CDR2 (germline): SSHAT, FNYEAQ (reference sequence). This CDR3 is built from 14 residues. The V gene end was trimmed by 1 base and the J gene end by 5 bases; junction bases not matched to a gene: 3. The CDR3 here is CASSLGGRGDTQYF. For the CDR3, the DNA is TGTGCCAGCAGCTTAGGAGGGAGGGGAGATACGCAGTATTTT.

DNA for the CDR3: TGCGCCAGCAGCTTGGTTGGAGGGAGCTCCTACAATGAGCAGTTCTTC. It is translated as CASSLVGGSSYNEQFF. This chain uses TRBV5-1 with TRBJ2-1; maybe TRBD2 (6 bases). With 0 bases removed from V and 0 bases from J, the gap between germline ends came to 10 bases. The CDR3 has 16 amino acids. Germline CDR1 SGHRS, CDR2 YFSETQ.

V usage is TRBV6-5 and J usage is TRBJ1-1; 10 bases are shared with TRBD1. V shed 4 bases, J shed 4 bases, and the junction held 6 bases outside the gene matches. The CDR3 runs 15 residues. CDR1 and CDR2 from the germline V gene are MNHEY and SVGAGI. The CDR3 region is CASSFGTGVGTEAFF. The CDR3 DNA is TGTGCCAGCAGTTTTGGGACAGGGGTGGGCACTGAAGCTTTCTTT.